Sequencing of this TCR beta chain was carried out in a study of cytomegalovirus exposure and HLA in healthy donors. This CDR3 has 16 amino acids. Trimming took 2 bases from V and 6 from J; bases not matched to a gene: 11. The germline gives CDR1 SGHTA, CDR2 FQGTGA. This clone was observed once. It was with 60 Vbeta and 13 Jbeta primers that the PCR ran. Assay used: immunoSEQ multiplex PCR; TCRdb lists only in-frame clones, some missing. The data contain 250,000 to 350,000 clones, roughly 88% of them singletons. Sequencing was carried out using PBMCs. The TCR originated in a man aged 35 to 55 in good health and CMV-seropositive. This chain links TRBV7-3 with TRBJ2-7, with TRBD1 identical over 9 bases. The CDR3, as DNA: TGTGCCAGCAGCTTATTTCCGGGACAGGGTTTATCCGAGCAGTACTTC. Its translation: CASSLFPGQGLSEQYF.